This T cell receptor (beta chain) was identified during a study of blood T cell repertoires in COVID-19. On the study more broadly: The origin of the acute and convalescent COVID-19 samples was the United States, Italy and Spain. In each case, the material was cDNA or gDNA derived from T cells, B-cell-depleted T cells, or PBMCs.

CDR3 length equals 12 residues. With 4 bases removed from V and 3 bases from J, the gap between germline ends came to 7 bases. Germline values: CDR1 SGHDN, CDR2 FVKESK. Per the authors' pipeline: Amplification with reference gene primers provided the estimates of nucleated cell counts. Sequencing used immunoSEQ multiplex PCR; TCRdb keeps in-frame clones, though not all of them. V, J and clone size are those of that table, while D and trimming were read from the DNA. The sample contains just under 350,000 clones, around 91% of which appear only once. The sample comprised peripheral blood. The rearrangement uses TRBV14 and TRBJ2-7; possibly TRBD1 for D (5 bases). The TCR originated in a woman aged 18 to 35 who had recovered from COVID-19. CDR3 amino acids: CASSLGHYEQYV. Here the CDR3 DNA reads TGTGCCAGCAGCCTGGGGCACTACGAGCAGTACGTC.